This entry lists 2 T cell receptor beta chains sequenced from one sample in a study of Ad26.COV2.S vaccination and SARS-CoV-2 variants. Described treatment: some 20 received Ad26.COV2.S at low or high dose, single or two shots; about 5 received placebo; per-sample allocation not given. Collection of the samples took place on day 63 after the first injection of vaccine or placebo. Profiled with immunoSEQ multiplex PCR; TCRdb holds only in-frame clones, not every one. The table lists about 350,000 clones, around 90% of them singletons. The sample here was peripheral blood, taken in a trial of Ad26.COV2.S vaccine versus placebo. The receptors come from a person aged 18-60 years who received the Ad26.COV2.S COVID-19 vaccine or a placebo.

V usage is TRBV7-9 and J usage is TRBJ1-1, with TRBD1 as a possible D gene (6 bases). Trimming took 4 bases from V and 1 from J, leaving 7 bases between them. The CDR3 loop spans 13 amino acids. Germline assignment: CDR1 SEHNR and CDR2 FQNEAQ (reference sequence). Here the CDR3 DNA reads TGTGCCAGCAGCTCGGACAGGAACACTGAAGCTTTCTTT. As protein: CASSSDRNTEAFF.

This clone has a single count. The rearrangement joins TRBV6-2 or TRBV6-3 to TRBJ2-5; 9 bases map to TRBD1. The CDR3 is made up of 17 amino acids. Germline trimming cut 0 bases from V and 2 bases from J; bases unmatched to any gene: 7. CDR1 and CDR2 (germline): MNHEY, SVGEGT. For the CDR3, the DNA is TGTGCCAGCAGTTACTCGGGACAGGGATATGCACAAGAGACCCAGTACTTC. Translation: CASSYSGQGYAQETQYF.